A single sample is the source of the 22 T cell receptor beta chains below, sequenced in a study of T cells after yellow fever vaccination. TCRdb passed the 5' RACE reads through MiXCR, listing each CDR3 protein once. This table holds almost 600,000 distinct CDR3 sequences, approximately 13% found once. The sample here was PBMCs, taken on the day of the yellow fever booster vaccination. These receptor sequences come from a man aged 25-45 years who received the YFV17D yellow fever vaccine.

This sequence joins TRBV28 and TRBJ2-7; D is possibly TRBD1 (6 bases). Germline CDR1 and CDR2: MDHEN and SYDVKM. Trimming left V 6 bases short and J 3 bases short, with 18 bases between. CDR3 length equals 15 residues. The CDR3 reads CASRLLPDRYYEQYF. CDR3 sequence (DNA): TGTGCCAGCAGACTACTTCCTGACAGGTACTACGAGCAGTACTTC.

Only a few counts were recorded for this clonotype. The chain couples TRBV27 to TRBJ2-7; maybe TRBD2 (6 bases). Trimming pared 0 bases from V and 1 base from J, leaving 13 bases between. The CDR3 totals 16 residues. From germline, CDR1 is MNHEY and CDR2 SMNVEV (reference sequence). The CDR3 reads CASSLSALAESYEQYF. CDR3 DNA sequence: TGTGCCAGCAGTTTATCGGCTTTAGCGGAGTCCTACGAGCAGTACTTC.

Only a few counts were recorded for this clonotype. The V gene is TRBV18, the J gene TRBJ2-1, with D perhaps matching TRBD1 or TRBD2 (5 bases each). The CDR3 has 13 residues. V was trimmed by 3 bases and J by 5 bases, leaving 8 bases between them. Germline assignment: CDR1 KGHSH and CDR2 LQKENI. The CDR3 DNA reads TGTGCCAGCTCACCTGGGACCGACAATGAGCAGTTCTTC. It yields the protein CASSPGTDNEQFF.

This chain links TRBV7-2 with TRBJ1-5; D unclear. Germline V gives CDR1 SGHTA, CDR2 FQGNSA. Trimming removed 6 bases from V and 4 bases from J, with 16 bases in between. The length of the CDR3 is 15 residues. In nucleotides, the CDR3 is TGTGCCAGCAGTCGTGCAGCGACGGTGAATCAGCCCCAGCATTTT. Amino acid sequence: CASSRAATVNQPQHF.

This clonotype was picked up many times. The rearrangement links TRBV7-2 to TRBJ2-5; no firm D call. The V end was cut by 6 bases, the J end by 3 bases, with 17 bases between. Germline CDR1 SGHTA, CDR2 FQGNSA. CDR3 size: 15 residues. This CDR3 is CASRSGQEREETQYF. Written as DNA, the CDR3 is TGTGCCAGCAGATCTGGGCAGGAGAGAGAAGAGACCCAGTACTTC.

This clonotype was recorded a few times. This sequence joins TRBV12-3 or TRBV12-4 and TRBJ2-1, with 16 bases identical to TRBD2. J gave up 4 bases and V 1 base, and 10 bases lay outside the gene matches. The CDR3 loop spans 20 amino acids. CDR3 DNA: TGTGCCAGCAGTTTAGGGGGACTAGCGGGAGGGCCCACAACTTACAATGAGCAGTTCTTC. Protein sequence: CASSLGGLAGGPTTYNEQFF.

The J gene is TRBJ1-1, the V gene TRBV12-3 or TRBV12-4, with no clear D. V lost 3 bases to trimming and J lost 5 bases, with 10 bases between them. The CDR3 runs to 13 residues. This chain's CDR3 is CASSFVGETEAFF. DNA for the CDR3: TGTGCCAGCAGTTTTGTGGGAGAGACTGAAGCTTTCTTT.

J is TRBJ2-3 and V is TRBV29-1; TRBD2 might be the D (5 bases). Germline assignment: CDR1 SQVTM and CDR2 ANQGSEA. The CDR3 runs to 13 residues. The V end lost 7 bases, the J end lost 3 bases, and 14 bases lay between the germline ends. The CDR3 nucleotides are TGCAGCGCGGAAGAGGGTGGTACAGATACGCAGTATTTT. Protein product: CSAEEGGTDTQYF.

This clonotype was found a few times. The chain joins TRBV27 to TRBJ1-1; the D is unclear. Germline assignment: CDR1 MNHEY and CDR2 SMNVEV (reference sequence). V lost 2 bases and J lost 4, with 8 bases in between. The CDR3 sequence is 13 residues long. CDR3 sequence (DNA): TGTGCCAGCAGTTTACGTTCCGTCACTGAAGCTTTCTTT. It encodes CASSLRSVTEAFF.

This clonotype showed up just a few times. V is TRBV7-3 and J is TRBJ2-1, with 9 bases aligning to TRBD2. Unmatched junction bases numbered 8, after V lost 5 bases and J lost 3 bases. The CDR3 length is 16 residues. Germline V gene sequence: CDR1 SGHTA, CDR2 FQGTGA. CDR3 sequence: CASSLTSGAGYNEQFF. CDR3 DNA sequence: TGTGCCAGCAGCCTGACTAGCGGAGCGGGCTACAATGAGCAGTTCTTC. Using reference TRBV7-3 and TRBJ2-1 for the parts outside the CDR3, the full variable domain is GAGVSQTPSNKVTEKGKYVELRCDPISGHTALYWYRQSLGQGPEFLIYFQGTGAADDSGLPNDRFFAVRPEGSVSTLKIQRTERGDSAVYLCASSLTSGAGYNEQFFGPGTRLTVL.

This clonotype was counted at least ten times. V is TRBV20-1 and J is TRBJ2-6; the D gene is possibly TRBD2 (6 bases). Trimming removed 6 bases at V and 2 bases at J, with 14 bases between. Germline V lookup: CDR1 DFQATT, CDR2 SNEGSKA (reference sequence). This CDR3 region has 15 residues. CDR3 region: CSAHGPGAGANVLTF. CDR3 sequence (DNA): TGCAGTGCCCATGGACCGGGAGCTGGGGCCAACGTCCTGACTTTC.

This clonotype was seen at least ten times. CDR3 sequence reads: CASSVGQGAYEQYF. In DNA form, the CDR3 reads TGTGCCAGCAGCGTAGGACAGGGGGCCTACGAGCAGTACTTC. The chain is built from TRBV9 and TRBJ2-7; 9 bases align to TRBD1. Germline lookup yields CDR1 SGDLS and CDR2 YYNGEE. After removal of 0 bases from V and 2 bases from J, the junction contained 0 bases not matched to a gene. The CDR3 consists of 14 residues.

This clonotype has a handful of counts. The gene calls are TRBV28 and TRBJ2-7; weak D call: TRBD2 (6 bases). The CDR3 is made up of 17 amino acids. Germline loops: CDR1 MDHEN, CDR2 SYDVKM. The V gene lost 5 bases and the J gene lost 0 bases, with 20 bases spanning the gap. The CDR3, as DNA: TGTGCCAGCAGTCCCCGGGGGTATGGCAGAAACTCCTACGAGCAGTACTTC. As protein: CASSPRGYGRNSYEQYF.

This clonotype was seen only a few times. CDR3 loop: CASSIPGQGANQYF. In DNA, the CDR3 is TGTGCCAGCAGCATACCGGGACAGGGGGCTAATCAGTACTTC. The J gene is TRBJ2-7, the V gene TRBV7-2; 12 nucleotides match TRBD1. Germline V gene lookup returns CDR1 SGHTA and CDR2 FQGNSA. The CDR3 consists of 14 residues. V shed 5 bases, J shed 10 bases, and the junction held 9 bases outside the gene matches.

This clonotype was observed at least ten times. The J gene is TRBJ1-4, the V gene TRBV5-4; 9 bases line up with TRBD1. With V trimmed by 0 bases and J by 7 bases, 4 bases remained unmatched. The CDR3 extends over 15 amino acids. Germline loops: CDR1 SGHNT, CDR2 YYREEE (reference sequence). CDR3 coding DNA: TGTGCCAGCAGCTTGGAAAGGGGACAGGGTGAAAAACTGTTTTTT. The encoded protein is CASSLERGQGEKLFF.

This clonotype turned up a few times. The chain has TRBV18 and TRBJ2-4; D remains ambiguous. V shed 0 bases and J shed 0 bases, with 9 bases lying between them. The CDR3 totals 16 residues. Germline CDR1 is KGHSH and CDR2 is LQKENI. The CDR3 sequence: CASSPPATLAKNIQYF. The CDR3, as DNA: TGTGCCAGCTCACCACCGGCGACACTAGCCAAAAACATTCAGTACTTC.

This clonotype appeared a few times. This sequence joins TRBV20-1 and TRBJ2-1; tentative D call: TRBD1 (6 bases). The CDR3 has 14 residues. The V end was cut by 0 bases, the J end by 6 bases, with 12 bases between. Germline V gene data show CDR1 as DFQATT and CDR2 as SNEGSKA (reference sequence). In DNA form, the CDR3 reads TGCAGTGCTAGAGAGGGGGCTCCGGGCAATGAGCAGTTCTTC. It is translated as CSAREGAPGNEQFF.

Only a few counts were recorded for this clonotype. The rearrangement links TRBV30 to TRBJ1-5; TRBD1 is a possible D gene (5 bases). The CDR3 contains 14 residues. The V and J ends lost 5 bases and 0 bases respectively, with 11 bases between them. Germline CDR1 and CDR2: GTSNPN and SVGIG (reference sequence). The CDR3 coding sequence is TGTGCCTGGGGGACCGGGATTAGCAATCAGCCCCAGCATTTT. Translating gives CAWGTGISNQPQHF.

V usage is TRBV30 and J usage is TRBJ2-1; D not resolved. V lost 4 bases, J lost 8 bases, and 3 bases lay in between. From germline, CDR1 is GTSNPN and CDR2 SVGIG (reference sequence). The length of the CDR3 is 9 residues. CDR3 loop: CAWIDEQFF. The CDR3 DNA sequence: TGTGCCTGGATTGATGAGCAGTTCTTC.

The V and J genes are TRBV20-1 and TRBJ2-5; 7 nucleotides agree with TRBD2. The CDR3 runs to 15 residues. CDR1 is DFQATT, CDR2 SNEGSKA, per germline (reference sequence). V was pared by 4 bases and J by 3 bases, with 11 bases of the junction left unmatched. For the CDR3, the DNA is TGCAGTGCTAAGCGGGGTAGCGGAAAGAAAGAGACCCAGTACTTC. Translation gives CSAKRGSGKKETQYF.

This clonotype has just a few counts. The chain employs TRBV7-9 and TRBJ2-7, with unresolved D. V lost 5 bases, J lost 4 bases, and 12 bases lay in between. Germline CDR1 SEHNR, CDR2 FQNEAQ (reference sequence). CDR3 length equals 13 residues. DNA for the CDR3: TGTGCCAGCAGCACCCCTTCACTGTACGAGCAGTACTTC. It is translated as CASSTPSLYEQYF. Together with reference TRBV7-9 and TRBJ2-7, the CDR3 gives the full variable domain: DTGVSQNPRHKITKRGQNVTFRCDPISEHNRLYWYRQTLGQGPEFLTYFQNEAQLEKSRLLSDRFSAERPKGSFSTLEIQRTEQGDSAMYLCASSTPSLYEQYFGPGTRLTVT.

The V gene is TRBV7-2, the J gene TRBJ2-7, with 10 bases matching TRBD2. CDR1 and CDR2 (germline): SGHTA, FQGNSA. This CDR3 spans 15 amino acids. After removal of 5 bases from V and 3 bases from J, the junction contained 7 bases not matched to a gene. The CDR3 DNA sequence: TGTGCCAGCAGCCCAGGGACTAGCGCACACTACGAGCAGTACTTC. Translated: CASSPGTSAHYEQYF.